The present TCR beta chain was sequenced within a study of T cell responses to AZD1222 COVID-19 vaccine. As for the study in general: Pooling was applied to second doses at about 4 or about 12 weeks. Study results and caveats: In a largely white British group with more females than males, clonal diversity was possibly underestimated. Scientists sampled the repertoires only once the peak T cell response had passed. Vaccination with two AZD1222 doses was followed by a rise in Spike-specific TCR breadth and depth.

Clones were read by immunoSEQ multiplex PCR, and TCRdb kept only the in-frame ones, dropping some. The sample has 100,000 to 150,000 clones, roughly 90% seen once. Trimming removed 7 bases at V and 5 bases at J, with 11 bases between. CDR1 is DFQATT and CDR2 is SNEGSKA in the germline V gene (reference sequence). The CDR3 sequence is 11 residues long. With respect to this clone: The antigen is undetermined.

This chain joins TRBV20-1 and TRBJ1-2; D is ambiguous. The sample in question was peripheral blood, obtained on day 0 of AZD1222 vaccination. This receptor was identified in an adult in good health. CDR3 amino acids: CSGHRGYGYTF. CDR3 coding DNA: TGCAGTGGGCATCGAGGATATGGCTACACCTTC.